The 25 T cell receptor beta chains presented below share a single source sample, sequenced in a study of T-cell memory formation after mild COVID-19. Using its own MiXCR run on the 5' RACE reads, TCRdb lists one record per CDR3 protein. The repertoire holds hundreds of thousands of distinct CDR3 sequences, over 15% seen once, with 20% to 25% in the top ten. The sample comprised PBMCs or a T cell subset sorted from them (not recorded which). The receptor set was obtained from a man between 18 and 35 years old who had mild COVID-19 (a few samples of this study predate the infection). Cell type and time point are not known.

The V gene is TRBV5-1, the J gene TRBJ2-2, with TRBD1 identical over 11 bases. V lost 4 bases, J lost 6 bases, and 5 bases stayed unmatched. The CDR3 is 15 residues long. CDR1 SGHRS and CDR2 YFSETQ come from the germline V gene. As DNA, the CDR3 is TGCGCCAGCAGCGGGGGACAGGGGGACCCCGGGGAGCTGTTTTTT. Translating it yields CASSGGQGDPGELFF. Based on the CDR3 plus reference TRBV5-1 and TRBJ2-2, the full variable domain is KAGVTQTPRYLIKTRGQQVTLSCSPISGHRSVSWYQQTPGQGLQFLFEYFSETQRNKGNFPGRFSGRQFSNSRSEMNVSTLELGDSALYLCASSGGQGDPGELFFGEGSRLTVL.

This clonotype has only one observation. The V call is TRBV24-1, the J call TRBJ2-2; the D gene is possibly TRBD1 (6 bases). Germline CDR1 reads KGHDR; CDR2 reads SFDVKD. The V end was cut by 4 bases, the J end by 4 bases, with 12 bases between. The CDR3 runs to 15 residues. CDR3 residues: CATSEPRGFTGELFF. CDR3 coding DNA: TGTGCCACCAGTGAGCCCAGGGGATTCACCGGGGAGCTGTTTTTT.

V and J are TRBV28 and TRBJ2-7; TRBD1 agrees at 8 bases. This CDR3 region has 13 residues. With 4 bases clipped from V and 4 bases from J, the junction kept 3 bases outside the gene matches. The V gene's germline CDR1 is MDHEN and CDR2 SYDVKM. CDR3 sequence: CASSSRDRYEQYV. CDR3 nucleotide sequence: TGTGCCAGCAGTTCCCGGGACAGGTACGAGCAGTACGTC.

This clonotype was seen a handful of times. This chain connects TRBV5-1 to TRBJ2-7; D perhaps matches TRBD2 (5 bases). Per the germline V gene, CDR1 is SGHRS and CDR2 is YFSETQ. The CDR3 is made up of 12 amino acids. Trimming took 4 bases from V and 7 from J, leaving 12 bases between them. The CDR3 spells CASSDVGGEQYV. CDR3 bases: TGCGCCAGCAGCGATGTCGGCGGGGAGCAGTACGTC.

Only a few counts were recorded for this clonotype. The CDR3 sequence: CASSLARNEQFF. The CDR3, as DNA: TGTGCCAGCAGCTTAGCTCGCAATGAGCAGTTCTTC. The gene calls are TRBV7-2 and TRBJ2-1; D remains unclear. V lost 0 bases to trimming and J lost 6 bases, with 3 bases between them. CDR3 length equals 12 residues. Germline V CDR1 and CDR2: SGHTA, FQGNSA. The full variable domain, completed using reference TRBV7-2 and TRBJ2-1, is GAGVSQSPSNKVTEKGKDVELRCDPISGHTALYWYRQSLGQGLEFLIYFQGNSAPDKSGLPSDRFSAERTGGSVSTLTIQRTQQEDSAVYLCASSLARNEQFFGPGTRLTVL.

The gene calls are TRBV7-3 and TRBJ1-1; possible D gene TRBD1, 5 bases. With 6 bases removed from V and 6 bases from J, the gap between germline ends came to 17 bases. Germline lookup yields CDR1 SGHTA and CDR2 FQGTGA. The CDR3 loop spans 14 amino acids. The CDR3 reads CASRGGARTAEAFF. The CDR3, as DNA: TGTGCCAGCAGGGGAGGGGCTCGGACGGCTGAAGCTTTCTTT.

This clonotype was counted at least ten times. The V gene is TRBV18, the J gene TRBJ2-2; TRBD1 is a possible D gene (6 bases). CDR1 is KGHSH, CDR2 LQKENI, per germline. V gave up 2 bases and J gave up 7 bases, with 8 bases separating them. The CDR3 is 13 amino acids. The DNA of the CDR3 is TGTGCCAGCTCACCAAACAGGGTCGGGGAGCTGTTTTTT. Residues: CASSPNRVGELFF.

This clonotype was observed many times. The chain employs TRBV15 and TRBJ2-2; 7 nucleotides match TRBD1. V lost 6 bases and J lost 4; bases outside the gene matches: 8. Germline-derived CDR1 and CDR2 are LNHNV and YYDKDF (reference sequence). This CDR3 is built from 15 residues. CDR3 amino acids: CATRIQGFPTGELFF. The CDR3 nucleotides read TGTGCCACCAGAATACAGGGGTTCCCCACCGGGGAGCTGTTTTTT.

This clonotype was seen at least ten times. The V gene is TRBV4-2, the J gene TRBJ1-4; D is perhaps TRBD1 (6 bases). Germline V lookup: CDR1 LGHNA, CDR2 YNFKEQ. Deletions cut 0 bases from V and 5 bases from J, with 13 bases between. This CDR3 is built from 16 residues. The CDR3 coding sequence is TGTGCCAGCAGCCAAGATCGGGGTGGGGGCAATGAAAAACTGTTTTTT. Translated: CASSQDRGGGNEKLFF.

The CDR3 spells CSVEDRQFF. CDR3 coding DNA: TGCAGCGTTGAGGACAGACAGTTCTTC. The chain employs TRBV29-1 and TRBJ2-1; D might be TRBD1 (6 bases). The CDR3 loop spans 9 amino acids. Trimming removed 3 bases from V and 13 bases from J, with 7 bases in between. CDR1 and CDR2 (germline): SQVTM, ANQGSEA.

The chain links TRBV3-1 to TRBJ2-3; 13 nucleotides agree with TRBD2. CDR3 length equals 17 residues. Per germline, CDR1 LGHDT and CDR2 YNNKEL (reference sequence). V dropped 0 bases and J dropped 4; count of bases not matched to a gene: 4. CDR3 residues: CASSQEGTSGDSDTQYF. The CDR3 nucleotides read TGTGCCAGCAGCCAAGAGGGGACTAGCGGGGACTCAGATACGCAGTATTTT.

This clonotype was seen only a few times. V gene TRBV5-1 combines with J gene TRBJ2-6, with D unclear. Germline CDR1 reads SGHRS; CDR2 reads YFSETQ. This CDR3 is built from 15 residues. Trimming removed 3 bases from V and 2 bases from J, with 9 bases in between. The CDR3 bases are TGCGCCAGCAGCTGGGCCGCAGCTGGGGCCAACGTCCTGACTTTC. Translated: CASSWAAAGANVLTF.

V and J are TRBV7-9 and TRBJ1-2; unclear D gene. The CDR3 loop spans 16 amino acids. Per germline, CDR1 SEHNR and CDR2 FQNEAQ (reference sequence). The V and J ends lost 7 bases and 4 bases respectively, with 22 bases between them. The DNA of the CDR3 is TGTGCCAGCACCTCAATGCTCCAACTACACGCCTATGGCTACACCTTC. It translates to CASTSMLQLHAYGYTF. Full variable domain (remainder filled in from reference TRBV7-9 and TRBJ1-2): DTGVSQNPRHKITKRGQNVTFRCDPISEHNRLYWYRQTLGQGPEFLTYFQNEAQLEKSRLLSDRFSAERPKGSFSTLEIQRTEQGDSAMYLCASTSMLQLHAYGYTFGSGTRLTVV.

The genes are TRBV11-2 and TRBJ2-7; TRBD2 is a possible D gene (7 bases). CDR1 is SGHAT, CDR2 FQNNGV, per germline. The CDR3 runs 15 residues. The V gene lost 2 bases and the J gene lost 2 bases, with 13 bases spanning the gap. The CDR3, as DNA: TGTGCCAGCAGCTTATCGAGCGGGACACCCTACGAGCAGTACGTC. Its translation is CASSLSSGTPYEQYV.

CDR3 amino acids: CSARRGGAINTEAFF. DNA for the CDR3: TGCAGTGCTCGACGCGGTGGAGCCATTAACACTGAAGCTTTCTTT. This rearrangement joins TRBV20-1 to TRBJ1-1; D is undetermined. CDR3 size: 15 residues. V was clipped by 5 bases and J by 2 bases, with 18 bases between them. Germline V gene sequence: CDR1 DFQATT, CDR2 SNEGSKA (reference sequence).

A few counts support this clonotype. The rearrangement uses TRBV11-2 and TRBJ1-6, with TRBD1 matching 7 bases. The V gene's germline CDR1 is SGHAT and CDR2 FQNNGV. This CDR3 contains 17 residues. V lost 3 bases to trimming and J lost 10 bases; unmatched junction nucleotides: 15. The CDR3, as DNA: TGTGCCAGCAGCTTCCAAATCCTGACAGGGATAATGTCACCCCTCCACTTT. It codes for CASSFQILTGIMSPLHF.

This clonotype has just a few counts. The chain couples TRBV10-3 to TRBJ1-3; no reliable D call. Germline V gene sequence: CDR1 ENHRY, CDR2 SYGVKD. This CDR3 region has 15 residues. With 0 bases removed from V and 0 bases from J, the gap between germline ends came to 6 bases. The CDR3 region has the DNA TGTGCCATCAGTGAGTCGTCCGCCTCTGGAAACACCATATATTTT. As protein: CAISESSASGNTIYF.

The rearrangement links TRBV6-6 to TRBJ2-7, with unresolved D. This CDR3 has 15 amino acids. Trimming stripped 5 bases from V and 0 bases from J, with 14 bases between. Germline V lookup: CDR1 MNHNY, CDR2 SVGAGI (reference sequence). In nucleotides, the CDR3 is TGTGCCAGCAGTAGGGTCGTGTTCAACTCCTACGAGCAGTACGTC. It is translated as CASSRVVFNSYEQYV.

This rearrangement joins TRBV7-2 to TRBJ2-4, with 7 bases aligning to TRBD2. Germline CDR1 SGHTA, CDR2 FQGNSA. This CDR3 has 13 amino acids. V lost 3 bases to trimming and J lost 5 bases; unmatched junction nucleotides: 1. CDR3 nucleotides: TGTGCCAGCAGCTTCGCGGGGGAAAACATTCAGTACTTC. Residues: CASSFAGENIQYF.

This rearrangement joins TRBV13 to TRBJ2-2; D remains unclear. There are 15 residues in the CDR3. Germline-derived CDR1 and CDR2 are PRHDT and FYEKMQ (reference sequence). V was cut by 5 bases and J by 1 base, with 11 bases left in between. For the CDR3, the DNA is TGTGCCAGCAGCCGGGCCTTGAGGAACACCGGGGAGCTGTTTTTT. Its protein is CASSRALRNTGELFF.

This clonotype has more than one count but fewer than ten. This chain connects TRBV12-3 or TRBV12-4 to TRBJ1-3, with D unresolved. V dropped 5 bases and J dropped 2 bases, with 16 bases sitting between them. This CDR3 contains 16 residues. The CDR3 nucleotides read TGTGCCAGCAGTCTAAGGGCTAGACCCCCTGGAAACACCATATATTTT. It is translated as CASSLRARPPGNTIYF.

This clonotype was found a few times. This chain links TRBV28 with TRBJ2-5, with 8 positions matching TRBD1. The germline V gene encodes CDR1 MDHEN and CDR2 SYDVKM. The CDR3 loop spans 13 amino acids. Trimming at V came to 10 bases and at J to 2 bases, leaving 6 bases not matched to a gene. The CDR3 DNA is TGTGCCACCCGGTGGACAGGGCAAGAGACCCAGTACTTC. Its translation: CATRWTGQETQYF.

The genes are TRBV30 and TRBJ1-2, with TRBD1 as a possible D gene (5 bases). The CDR3 runs to 13 residues. The ends were cut back, 1 base at V and 4 bases at J, with 10 bases in the middle. Looked up from germline, CDR1 is GTSNPN and CDR2 is SVGIG (reference sequence). For the CDR3, the DNA is TGTGCCTGGAGTGCAGGGACCGGCTATGGCTACACCTTC. Residues: CAWSAGTGYGYTF.

V is TRBV29-1 and J is TRBJ1-2; D is unresolved. CDR1 and CDR2 from the germline V gene are SQVTM and ANQGSEA. The germline V and J ends were trimmed by 3 bases and 0 bases, with 11 bases remaining between them. The CDR3 covers 14 residues. CDR3 in amino acids: CSVDSGNANYGYTF. The CDR3, as DNA: TGCAGCGTTGATTCAGGAAATGCTAACTATGGCTACACCTTC.

This rearrangement joins TRBV18 to TRBJ2-7, with 9 bases that match TRBD1. CDR3 length: 14 amino acids. V was pared by 5 bases and J by 7 bases, with 9 bases of the junction left unmatched. Germline CDR1 KGHSH, CDR2 LQKENI. The CDR3 reads CASSSRDRAEEQYV. The CDR3 DNA follows: TGTGCCAGCTCATCGCGGGACAGGGCCGAAGAGCAGTACGTC.